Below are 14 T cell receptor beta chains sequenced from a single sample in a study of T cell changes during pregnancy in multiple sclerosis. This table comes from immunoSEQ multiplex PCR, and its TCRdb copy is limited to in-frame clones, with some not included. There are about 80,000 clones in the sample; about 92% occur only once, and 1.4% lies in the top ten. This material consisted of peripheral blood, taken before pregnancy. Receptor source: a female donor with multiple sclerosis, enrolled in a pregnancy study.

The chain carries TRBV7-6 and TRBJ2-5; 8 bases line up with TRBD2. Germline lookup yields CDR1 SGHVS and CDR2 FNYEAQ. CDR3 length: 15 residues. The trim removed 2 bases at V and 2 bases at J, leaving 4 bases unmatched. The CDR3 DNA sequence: TGTGCCAGCAGCTTAACAGCGGGGGATCAAGAGACCCAGTACTTC. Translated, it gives CASSLTAGDQETQYF. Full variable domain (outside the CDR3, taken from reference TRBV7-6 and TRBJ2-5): GAGVSQSPRYKVTKRGQDVALRCDPISGHVSLYWYRQALGQGPEFLTYFNYEAQQDKSGLPNDRFSAERPEGSISTLTIQRTEQRDSAMYRCASSLTAGDQETQYFGPGTRLLVL.

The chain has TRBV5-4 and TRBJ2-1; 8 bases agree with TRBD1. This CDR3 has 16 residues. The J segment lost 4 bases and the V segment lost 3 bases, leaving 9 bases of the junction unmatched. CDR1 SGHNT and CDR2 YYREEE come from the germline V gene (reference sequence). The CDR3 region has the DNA TGTGCCAGCAGCTCCGGGTCAGGGGGCGCGTACAATGAGCAGTTCTTC. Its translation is CASSSGSGGAYNEQFF.

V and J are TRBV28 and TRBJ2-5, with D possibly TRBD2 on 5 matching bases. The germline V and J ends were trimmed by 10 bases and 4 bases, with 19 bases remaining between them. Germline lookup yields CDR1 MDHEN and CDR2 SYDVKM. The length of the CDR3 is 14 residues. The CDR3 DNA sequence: TGTGCCACCGTCCGGGAAACCGCCGCAGAGACCCAGTACTTC. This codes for CATVRETAAETQYF.

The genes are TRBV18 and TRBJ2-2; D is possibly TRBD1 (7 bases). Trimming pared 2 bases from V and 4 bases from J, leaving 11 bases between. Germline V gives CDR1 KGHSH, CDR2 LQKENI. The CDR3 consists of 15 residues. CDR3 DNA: TGTGCCAGCTCACCATCCCAGGGGGGCACCGGGGAGCTGTTTTTT. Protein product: CASSPSQGGTGELFF.

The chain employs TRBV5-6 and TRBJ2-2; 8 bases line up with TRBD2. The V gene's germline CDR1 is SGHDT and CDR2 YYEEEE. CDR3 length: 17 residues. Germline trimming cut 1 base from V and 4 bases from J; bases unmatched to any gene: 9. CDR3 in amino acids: CASSLFRSGGPTGELFF. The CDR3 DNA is TGTGCCAGCAGCTTGTTTCGAAGCGGGGGCCCCACCGGGGAGCTGTTTTTT.

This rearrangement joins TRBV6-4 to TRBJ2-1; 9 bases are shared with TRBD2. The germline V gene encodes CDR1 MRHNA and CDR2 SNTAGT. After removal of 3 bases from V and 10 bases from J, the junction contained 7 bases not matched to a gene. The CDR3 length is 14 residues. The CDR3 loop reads CASSEGGGAGEQFF. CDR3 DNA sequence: TGTGCCAGCAGTGAAGGCGGGGGGGCCGGGGAGCAGTTCTTC.

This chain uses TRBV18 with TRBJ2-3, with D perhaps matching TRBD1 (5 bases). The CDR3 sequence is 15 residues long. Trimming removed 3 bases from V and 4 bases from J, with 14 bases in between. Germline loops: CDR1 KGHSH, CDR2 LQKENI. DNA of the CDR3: TGTGCCAGCTCACCGGTATCGGGCAGGGCAGATACGCAGTATTTT. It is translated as CASSPVSGRADTQYF.

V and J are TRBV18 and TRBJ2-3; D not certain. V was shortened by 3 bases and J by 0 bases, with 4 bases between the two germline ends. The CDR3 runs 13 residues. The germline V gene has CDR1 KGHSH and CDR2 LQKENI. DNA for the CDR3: TGTGCCAGCTCACCCCAGAGCACAGATACGCAGTATTTT. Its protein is CASSPQSTDTQYF.

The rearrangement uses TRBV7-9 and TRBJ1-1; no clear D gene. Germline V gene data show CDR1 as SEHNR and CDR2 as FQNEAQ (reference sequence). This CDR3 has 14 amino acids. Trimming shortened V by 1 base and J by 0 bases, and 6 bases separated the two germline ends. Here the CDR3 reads CASSLGHLNTEAFF. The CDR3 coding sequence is TGTGCCAGCAGCTTAGGGCATCTGAACACTGAAGCTTTCTTT.

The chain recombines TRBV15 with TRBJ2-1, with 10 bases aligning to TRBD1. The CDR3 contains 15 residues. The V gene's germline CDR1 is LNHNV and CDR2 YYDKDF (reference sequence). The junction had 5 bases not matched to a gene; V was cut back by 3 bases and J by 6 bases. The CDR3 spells CATSRGDRGSNEQFF. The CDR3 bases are TGTGCCACCAGCAGGGGGGACAGGGGATCCAATGAGCAGTTCTTC.

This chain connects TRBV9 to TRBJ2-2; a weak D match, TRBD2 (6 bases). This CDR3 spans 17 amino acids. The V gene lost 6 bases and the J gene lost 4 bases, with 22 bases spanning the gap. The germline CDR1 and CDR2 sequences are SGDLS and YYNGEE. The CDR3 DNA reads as TGTGCCAGCACACCCTCATCGGGGGATGGCGTCACCGGGGAGCTGTTTTTT. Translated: CASTPSSGDGVTGELFF. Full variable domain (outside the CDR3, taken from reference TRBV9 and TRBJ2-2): DSGVTQTPKHLITATGQRVTLRCSPRSGDLSVYWYQQSLDQGLQFLIQYYNGEERAKGNILERFSAQQFPDLHSELNLSSLELGDSALYFCASTPSSGDGVTGELFFGEGSRLTVL.

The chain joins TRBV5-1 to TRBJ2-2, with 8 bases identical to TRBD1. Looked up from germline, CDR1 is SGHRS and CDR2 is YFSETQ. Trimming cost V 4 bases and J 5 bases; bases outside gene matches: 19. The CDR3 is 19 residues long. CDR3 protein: CASSPAGQAPRRGTGELFF. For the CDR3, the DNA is TGCGCCAGCAGCCCTGCGGGACAGGCTCCTCGAAGGGGAACCGGGGAGCTGTTTTTT.

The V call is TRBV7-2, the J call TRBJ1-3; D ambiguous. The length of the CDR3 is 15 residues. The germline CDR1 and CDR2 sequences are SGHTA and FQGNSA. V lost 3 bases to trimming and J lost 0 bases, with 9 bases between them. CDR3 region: CASSLLIASGNTIYF. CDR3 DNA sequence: TGTGCCAGCAGCTTGTTGATAGCCTCTGGAAACACCATATATTTT.

CDR3 amino acids: CASSPLAGGRGDEQFF. CDR3 coding DNA: TGTGCCAGCTCACCTCTAGCGGGGGGTCGAGGTGATGAGCAGTTCTTC. J is TRBJ2-1 and V is TRBV18; 11 bases line up with TRBD2. The germline V gene encodes CDR1 KGHSH and CDR2 LQKENI. The ends lost 3 bases at V and 8 bases at J; junction bases unmatched: 9. The CDR3 is 16 residues long.